Sequencing of this T cell receptor beta chain was carried out in a study of blood T cell dynamics during melanoma immunotherapy. Specified time point: pre-treatment baseline. Sampling occurred pretreatment (T0) and at week 3 (W3), after cycle one of checkpoint blockade. At 12 weeks after first infusion, RECIST 1.1 defined response for most patients. Patients had no prior systemic cancer treatment, immunosuppressants or other active cancers. CDR3 length equals 14 residues. V was cut by 6 bases and J by 4 bases, with 13 bases left in between. CDR1 is SNHLY and CDR2 is FYNNEI in the germline V gene. Every bulk PBMC sample received the same 350 ng of DNA. Data came from immunoSEQ multiplex PCR; TCRdb stores just in-frame clones and leaves some out. The repertoire includes 10,000 or so clones, around 90% of them detected once, and 30% to 35% sits in the top ten.

The origin of this receptor is a human donor with melanoma. The sample consisted of blood, taken from a patient treated with checkpoint blockade. The gene calls are TRBV2 and TRBJ1-5; D may be TRBD1 (5 bases). CDR3 loop: CASSEYRFNQPQHF. As DNA, the CDR3 is TGTGCCAGCAGCGAATACAGGTTTAATCAGCCCCAGCATTTT.